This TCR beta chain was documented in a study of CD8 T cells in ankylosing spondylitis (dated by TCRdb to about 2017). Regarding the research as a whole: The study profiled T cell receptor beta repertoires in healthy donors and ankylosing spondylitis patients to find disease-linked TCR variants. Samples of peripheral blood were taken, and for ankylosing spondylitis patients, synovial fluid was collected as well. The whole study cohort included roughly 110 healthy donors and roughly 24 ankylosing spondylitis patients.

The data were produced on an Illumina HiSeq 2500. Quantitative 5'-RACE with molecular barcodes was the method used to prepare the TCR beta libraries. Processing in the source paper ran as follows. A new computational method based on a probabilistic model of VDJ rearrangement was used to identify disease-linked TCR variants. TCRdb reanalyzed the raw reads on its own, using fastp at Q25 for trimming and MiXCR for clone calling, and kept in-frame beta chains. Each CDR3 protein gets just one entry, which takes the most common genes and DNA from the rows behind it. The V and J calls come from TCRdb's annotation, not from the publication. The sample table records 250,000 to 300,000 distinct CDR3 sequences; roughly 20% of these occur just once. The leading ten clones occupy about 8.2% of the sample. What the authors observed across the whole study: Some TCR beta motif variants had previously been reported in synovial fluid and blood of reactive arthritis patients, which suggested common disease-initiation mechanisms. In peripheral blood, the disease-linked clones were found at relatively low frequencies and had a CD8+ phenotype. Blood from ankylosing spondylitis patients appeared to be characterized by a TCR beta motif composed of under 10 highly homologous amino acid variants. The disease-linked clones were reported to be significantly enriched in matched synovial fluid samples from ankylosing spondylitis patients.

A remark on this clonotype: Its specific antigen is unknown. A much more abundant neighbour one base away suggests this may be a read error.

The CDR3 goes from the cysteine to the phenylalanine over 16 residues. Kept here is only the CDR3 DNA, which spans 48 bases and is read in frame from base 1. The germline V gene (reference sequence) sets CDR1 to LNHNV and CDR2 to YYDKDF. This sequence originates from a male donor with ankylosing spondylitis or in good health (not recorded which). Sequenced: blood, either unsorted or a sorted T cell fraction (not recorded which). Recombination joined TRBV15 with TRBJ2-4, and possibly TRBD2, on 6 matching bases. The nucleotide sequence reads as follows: TGTGCCACCAGCAGAGATACGGGACTGCCTAAAAGCATTCAGTACTTC. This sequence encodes CATSRDTGLPKSIQYF. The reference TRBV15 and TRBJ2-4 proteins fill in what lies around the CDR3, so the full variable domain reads DAMVIQNPRYQVTQFGKPVTLSCSQTLNHNVMYWYQQKSSQAPKLLFHYYDKDFNNEADTPDNFQSRRPNTSFCFLDIRSPGLGDTAMYLCATSRDTGLPKSIQYFGAGTRLSVL.